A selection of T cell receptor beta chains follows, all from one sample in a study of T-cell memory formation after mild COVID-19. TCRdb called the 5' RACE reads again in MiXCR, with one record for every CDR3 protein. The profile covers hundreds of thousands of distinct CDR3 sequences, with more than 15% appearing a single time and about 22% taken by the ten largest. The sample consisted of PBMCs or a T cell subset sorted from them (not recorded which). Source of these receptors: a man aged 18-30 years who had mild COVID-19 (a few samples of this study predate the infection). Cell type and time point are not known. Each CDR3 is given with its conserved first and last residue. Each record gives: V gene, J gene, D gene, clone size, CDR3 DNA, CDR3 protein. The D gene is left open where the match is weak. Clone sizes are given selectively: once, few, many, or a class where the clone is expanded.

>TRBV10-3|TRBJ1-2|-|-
TGTGCCATCCGCGGGCAGGGCCATGGCTACACCTTC
CAIRGQGHGYTF
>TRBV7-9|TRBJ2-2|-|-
TGTGCCAGCAGCCCAAAGGGGGTTAGGAACACCGGGGAGCTGTTTTTT
CASSPKGVRNTGELFF
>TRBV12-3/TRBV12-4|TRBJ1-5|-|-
TGTGCCACATCAGCAGTACTCAATCAGCCCCAGCATTTT
CATSAVLNQPQHF
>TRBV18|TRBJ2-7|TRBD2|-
TGTGCCAGCTCTGCTGGCGGGGGTGAGCAGTACTTC
CASSAGGGEQYF
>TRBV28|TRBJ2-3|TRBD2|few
TGTGCCAGCAGTTTCGGCGGGGGGCCCCCTGGTACGCAGTATTTT
CASSFGGGPPGTQYF
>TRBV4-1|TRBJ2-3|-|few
TGCGCCAGCAGCCCCCTAGGGATTGACACAGATACGCAGTATTTT
CASSPLGIDTDTQYF
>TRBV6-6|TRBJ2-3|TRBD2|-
TGTGCCAGCAGAGTTAGCGGGGGAGGCACAGATACGCAGTATTTT
CASRVSGGGTDTQYF
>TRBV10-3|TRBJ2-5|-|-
TGTGCCATCAGTGGGGTGGCTAGGGGGGAGACCCAGTACTTC
CAISGVARGETQYF
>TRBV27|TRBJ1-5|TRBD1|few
TGTGCCAGCACCCCACACAACAGGGGGCGTCTTCAGCCCCAGCATTTT
CASTPHNRGRLQPQHF
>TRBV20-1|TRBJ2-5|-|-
TGCAGTGCTAGAGATGTGGGGGACCAAGAGACCCAGTACTTC
CSARDVGDQETQYF
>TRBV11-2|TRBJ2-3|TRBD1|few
TGTGCCAGCTACTTGGGGCGACAGGGCGCGGCAGATACGCAGTATTTT
CASYLGRQGAADTQYF
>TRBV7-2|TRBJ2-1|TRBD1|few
TGTGCCAGCAGCCAGGACAGGGGCTCCTACAATGAGCAGTTCTTC
CASSQDRGSYNEQFF
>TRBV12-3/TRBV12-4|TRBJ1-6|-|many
TGTGCCAGCAGTTTAGGGACGGCGGCACCGTCACCCCTCCACTTT
CASSLGTAAPSPLHF
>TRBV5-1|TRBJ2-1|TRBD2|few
TGCGCCAGCAGCTCGACTAGCGGGGGGTCGAGCTCCTACAATGAGCAGTTCTTC
CASSSTSGGSSSYNEQFF
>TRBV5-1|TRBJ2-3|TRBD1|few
TGCGCCAGCAGCTTGACTGAACAGGGGGCGGATACGCAGTATTTT
CASSLTEQGADTQYF
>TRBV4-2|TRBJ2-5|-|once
TGTGCCAGCAGCCAAGAATTAGGAGGGCAAAAGACCCAGTACTTC
CASSQELGGQKTQYF
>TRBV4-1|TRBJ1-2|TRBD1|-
TGCGCCAGCAGCCAACAGGGACAGGGAGCCTATGGCTACACCTTC
CASSQQGQGAYGYTF
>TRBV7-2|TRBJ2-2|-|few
TGTGCCAGCAGCTTGGTGCAGTCGAACACCGGGGAGCTGTTTTTT
CASSLVQSNTGELFF
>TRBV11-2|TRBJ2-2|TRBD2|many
TGTGCCAGCAGCCCAAGGACTAGCGGGAGCACCGGGGAGCTGTTTTTT
CASSPRTSGSTGELFF
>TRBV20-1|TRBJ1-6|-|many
TGCAGTGCTAGAGATAGACAGCTAAATTCACCCCTCCACTTT
CSARDRQLNSPLHF
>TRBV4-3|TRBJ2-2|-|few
TGCGCCAGCAGCCAAGCACGGATCGAGGACACCGGGGAGCTGTTTTTT
CASSQARIEDTGELFF
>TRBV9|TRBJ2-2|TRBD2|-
TGTGCCAGCAGCGTAGGGACTAGCGTCGGGGAGCTGTTTTTT
CASSVGTSVGELFF
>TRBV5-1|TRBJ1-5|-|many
TGCGCCAGCAGGGCGGGGGTATTAAATCAGCCCCAGCATTTT
CASRAGVLNQPQHF
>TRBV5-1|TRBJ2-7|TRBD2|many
TGTGCCAGCAGCCTAGCGGGGAGCTCCTACGAGCAGTACTTC
CASSLAGSSYEQYF
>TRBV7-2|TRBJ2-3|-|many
TGTGCCAGCAGCTTTTATGGGCGGTCACCGTATTTT
CASSFYGRSPYF
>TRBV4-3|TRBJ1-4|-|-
TGCGCCAGCAGTCTCGAAAGTAGGGGAGTCGGAGAAAAACTGTTTTTT
CASSLESRGVGEKLFF
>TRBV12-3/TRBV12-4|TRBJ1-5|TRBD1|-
TGTGCCAGCAGTTACAGGGGTCAGCCCCAGCATTTT
CASSYRGQPQHF
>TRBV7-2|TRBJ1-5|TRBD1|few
TGTGCCAGCAGCTCGACAGGGGGTACTCCGGGGTATAGCAATCAGCCCCAGCATTTT
CASSSTGGTPGYSNQPQHF
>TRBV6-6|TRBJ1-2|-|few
TGTGCCAGCAGTTTAGGGGCCCGGTCGGAGTATGGCTACACCTTC
CASSLGARSEYGYTF
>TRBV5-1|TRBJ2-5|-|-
TGCGCCAGCACCGCACAGGGCGGTGAGCAGGAGACCCAGTACTTC
CASTAQGGEQETQYF
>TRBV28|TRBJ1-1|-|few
TGTGCCAGCAGTGCCGAGACAGCGAACACTGAAGCTTTCTTT
CASSAETANTEAFF
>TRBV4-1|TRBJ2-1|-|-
TGCGCCAGCAGCCATCCCCGGGGGACTGGCTCCTACAATGAGCAGTTCTTC
CASSHPRGTGSYNEQFF
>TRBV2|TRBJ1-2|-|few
TGTGCCAGCAGCGGCGAAAGGACCTATGGCTACACCTTC
CASSGERTYGYTF
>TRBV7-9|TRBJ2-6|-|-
TGTGCCAGCAGCTTGACTGACTCTGGGGCCAACGTCCTGACTTTC
CASSLTDSGANVLTF
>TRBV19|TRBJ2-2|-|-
TGTGGCGTAAAGGGGGGTCACGCGAACACCGGGGAGCTGTTTTTT
CGVKGGHANTGELFF
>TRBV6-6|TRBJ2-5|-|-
TGTGCCAGCAGTTACAGTCCTGGGGGGGAGACCCAGTACTTC
CASSYSPGGETQYF
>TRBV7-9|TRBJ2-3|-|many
TGTGCCAGCAGCTTAGCGGGGAGGAATAGGGATACGCAGTATTTT
CASSLAGRNRDTQYF
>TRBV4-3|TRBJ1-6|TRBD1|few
TGCGCCAGCAGCCAAGGGACAGGGGTTATTAATTCACCCCTCCACTTT
CASSQGTGVINSPLHF
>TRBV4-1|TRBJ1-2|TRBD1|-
TGCGCCAGCAGCCAGTCCACTCCTCAGGGGGCTGGGTATGGCTACACCTTC
CASSQSTPQGAGYGYTF
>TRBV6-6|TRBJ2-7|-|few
TGTGCCAGCAGCCTAGGAGGCTTTACATCCTACGAGCAGTACTTC
CASSLGGFTSYEQYF
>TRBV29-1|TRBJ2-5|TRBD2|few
TGCAGCGTTGTTTTGCGGGGGGAACAAGAGACCCAGTACTTC
CSVVLRGEQETQYF
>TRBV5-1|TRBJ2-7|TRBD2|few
TGCGCCAGCAGCGCCAATTCAGCGGGGGGCTCCTACGAGCAGTACTTC
CASSANSAGGSYEQYF
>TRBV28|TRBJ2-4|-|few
TGTGCCAGCGCCACACAGCGTCTTCAGTACTTC
CASATQRLQYF
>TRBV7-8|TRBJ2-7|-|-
TGTGCCAGCAGCTTCGGGGGAGGCCCATCCTACGAGCAGTACTTC
CASSFGGGPSYEQYF
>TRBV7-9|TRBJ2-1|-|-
TGTGCCAGCAGCATCGGGACCTACAATGAGCAGTTCTTC
CASSIGTYNEQFF
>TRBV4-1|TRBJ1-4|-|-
TGCGCCAGCAGCCAAGTGGTCCGCTCGAAAGTTGAAAAACTGTTTTTT
CASSQVVRSKVEKLFF
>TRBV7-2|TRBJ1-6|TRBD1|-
TGTGCCAGTACCGGGACAGGCTCTTCACCCCTCCACTTT
CASTGTGSSPLHF
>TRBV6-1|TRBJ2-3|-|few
TGTGCCAGCAGTGAATATCAAGATACGCAGTATTTT
CASSEYQDTQYF
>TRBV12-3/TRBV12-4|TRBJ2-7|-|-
TGTGCCAGCAGTGACGTGGGGTACGAGCAGTACTTC
CASSDVGYEQYF
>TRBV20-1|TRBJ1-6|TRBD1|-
TGCAGTGCTAGTGGGGCGGGACAGTACAGTTCACCCCTCCACTTT
CSASGAGQYSSPLHF
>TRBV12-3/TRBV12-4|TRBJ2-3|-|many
TGTGCCAGCAGCTTACAGGGCACAGATACGCAGTATTTT
CASSLQGTDTQYF
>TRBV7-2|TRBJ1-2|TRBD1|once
TGTGCCAGCAGATGGACAGGGCGGGAATATGGCTACACCTTC
CASRWTGREYGYTF
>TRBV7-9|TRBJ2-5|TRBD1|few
TGTGCCAGCAACAAGGGCAGGGGGCAGTCGGAGACCCAGTACTTC
CASNKGRGQSETQYF
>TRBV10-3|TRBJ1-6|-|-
TGTGCCATCAGGGCTACGGGGGAGTATAATTCACCCCTCCACTTT
CAIRATGEYNSPLHF
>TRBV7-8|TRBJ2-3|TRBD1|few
TGTGCCAGCAGTTACCGACAGGGGGCAGATACGCAGTATTTT
CASSYRQGADTQYF
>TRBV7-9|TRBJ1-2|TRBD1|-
TGTGCCAGCAGCTTAACTGGCCGGGACAGGGGAGGTGCCGGCTACACCTTC
CASSLTGRDRGGAGYTF
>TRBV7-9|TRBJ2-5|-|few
TGTGCCAGCAGCCTCCCCTTGGGAGTCCAAGAGACCCAGTACTTC
CASSLPLGVQETQYF
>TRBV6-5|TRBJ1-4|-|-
TGTGCCAGCAGCAGGGACCCTGCAACTAATGAAAAACTGTTTTTT
CASSRDPATNEKLFF
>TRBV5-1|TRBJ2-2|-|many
TGCGCCAGCAGCCCGGGGACCGACGGCACCGGGGAGCTGTTTTTT
CASSPGTDGTGELFF